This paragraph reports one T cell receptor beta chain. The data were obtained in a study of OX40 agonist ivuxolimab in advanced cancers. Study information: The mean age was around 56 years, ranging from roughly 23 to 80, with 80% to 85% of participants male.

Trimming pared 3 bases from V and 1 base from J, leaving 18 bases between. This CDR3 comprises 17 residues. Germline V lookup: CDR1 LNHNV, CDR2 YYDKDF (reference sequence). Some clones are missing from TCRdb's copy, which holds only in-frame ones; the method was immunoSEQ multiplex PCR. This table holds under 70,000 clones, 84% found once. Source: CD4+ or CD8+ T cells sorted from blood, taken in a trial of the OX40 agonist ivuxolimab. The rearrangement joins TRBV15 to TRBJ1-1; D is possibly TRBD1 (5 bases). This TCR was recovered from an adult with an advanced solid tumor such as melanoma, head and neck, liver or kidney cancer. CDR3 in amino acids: CATSSTRSGLPNTEAFF. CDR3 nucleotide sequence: TGTGCCACCAGCAGCACGAGATCGGGACTCCCGAACACTGAAGCTTTCTTT.